This record concerns one TCR beta chain sequence. Its antigen is not yet known. Qualities for individual bases were not recorded, and no much larger clone is one base off. To demonstrate the VDJtools post-analysis software, TCR beta repertoires were profiled from the peripheral blood of about 13 young patients with multiple sclerosis. The multiple sclerosis patients were children and adolescents ranging in age from roughly 6 to 15 years. The source of the sample is a study of post-analysis software for immune sequencing data (dated by TCRdb to the mid-2010s). Turning to the overall study: Relapsing-remitting, secondary progressive and progressive-relapsing multiple sclerosis were recorded as disease courses, and subtype annotation was lacking for some patients. The multiple sclerosis patient repertoires were compared with 11 previously published healthy control repertoires from donors aged about 6 to 26 years. A subset of samples was prepared in parallel using single-end sample barcoding, then pooled and co-amplified after Illumina adapter ligation.

Study-level results and caveats: Compared with controls, multiple sclerosis patients had significantly lower normalized Chao1 diversity, a finding suggesting substantial peripheral T-cell clonal expansion. Significantly higher frequencies in patients than in controls were found for roughly five TRBV segments, including TRBV5-6, TRBV5-1 and TRBV20-1. The control group was slightly older than the multiple sclerosis patient group. Strong co-clustering of samples prepared in the same batch was shown by direct clustering with F measure, prompting a batch-effect correction.

The CDR3 has 18 amino acids, counting the end cysteine and phenylalanine. This entry keeps only the CDR3 DNA: 54 bases, framed from base 1. Sequences SGHRS (CDR1) and YFSETQ (CDR2) are obtained from the germline V gene. V ends up 4 bases short and J 3 bases short, with an unmatched junction base count of 15. Library method: PCR. Sequencing relied on an Illumina HiSeq 2500. Unique molecular identifiers were incorporated into TCR beta cDNA libraries to reduce PCR and sequencing biases. Per 1 to 10 million input T cells, approximately 500,000 cDNA molecules were obtained, such that each molecule approximated one T cell. The patient libraries were prepared and sequenced using the same protocol as the earlier healthy control dataset. Samples belonging to the same batch were prepared together, multiplexed and sequenced on a shared HiSeq lane. Under the source paper's analysis protocol: MIGEC handled the raw barcoded reads, throwing out single-read molecular identifier groups before consensus assembly and CDR3 extraction. Clonotype tables were post-analysed with VDJtools, normalizing diversity by down-sampling all datasets to the smallest sample size. Repertoire overlap clustering matched CDR3 amino acid but not nucleotide sequences to correct batch-related cross-sample contamination. TCRdb reanalyzed the raw reads on its own, using fastp at Q25 for trimming and MiXCR for clone calling, and kept in-frame beta chains. Rows matching on CDR3 protein sequence are summarized as one entry with the most common DNA and genes. What appears here as the V and J calls and clone size reflects TCRdb's work, not the paper's. The sample has hundreds of thousands of distinct CDR3 sequences on record, approximately 38% of them singletons. The top ten constitute roughly 12% of the sample.

The receptor's source is a girl aged 5 to 17 with multiple sclerosis. The rearrangement joined TRBV5-1 to TRBJ2-3, with 9 bases matching TRBD2. Sequenced material: blood. The CDR3 region reads CASSLDPSGGGATDTQYF. The sequence in DNA is TGCGCCAGCAGCCTGGACCCTTCCGGCGGGGGGGCTACAGATACGCAGTATTTT.